The entry below describes one TCR beta chain. Antigen: not known. These data originate in a study of cytomegalovirus exposure and HLA in healthy donors. Study-wide context: About 83 million unique TCRs from HLA-typed donors made up an early data release. Assignment to the Caucasian-associated ancestry cluster applied to around 80% of the roughly 420 genotyped donors. Study results and limitations: In a later analysis, TCR beta V- and J-gene trimming showed a link to a missense DCLRE1C variant. Reportedly, diagnosis of cytomegalovirus status by the classifier showed high specificity and sensitivity.

This PCR relied on a set of 60 Vbeta primers and 13 Jbeta primers. TCRdb's copy holds only in-frame clones and misses some; the assay was immunoSEQ multiplex PCR. This sample carries about 160,000 clones, roughly 77% of them seen once, and the ten largest clones take 1.5% to 2%. The CDR3 contains 15 residues. The V gene end was trimmed by 3 bases and the J gene end by 7 bases; junction bases not matched to a gene: 6. Germline-derived CDR1 and CDR2 are MNHNS and SASEGT. Sequences were obtained from PBMCs. The V call is TRBV6-1, the J call TRBJ1-4; 9 bases align to TRBD1. The clonotype originates from a woman aged 18-29 years in good health and CMV-seronegative. CDR3 protein: CASSDSQGAGEKLFF. The CDR3 DNA reads TGTGCCAGCAGTGATTCACAGGGGGCAGGTGAAAAACTGTTTTTT.